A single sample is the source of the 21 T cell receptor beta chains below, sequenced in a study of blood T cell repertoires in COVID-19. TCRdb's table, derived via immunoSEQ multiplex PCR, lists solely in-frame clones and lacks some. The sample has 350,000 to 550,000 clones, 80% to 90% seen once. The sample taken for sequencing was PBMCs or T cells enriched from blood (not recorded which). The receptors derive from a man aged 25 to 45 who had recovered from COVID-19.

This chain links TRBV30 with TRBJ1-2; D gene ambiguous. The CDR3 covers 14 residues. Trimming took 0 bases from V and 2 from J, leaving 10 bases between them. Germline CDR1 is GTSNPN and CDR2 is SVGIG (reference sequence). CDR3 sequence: CAWSVRGRNYGYTF. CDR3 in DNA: TGTGCCTGGAGTGTACGAGGTCGAAACTATGGCTACACCTTC.

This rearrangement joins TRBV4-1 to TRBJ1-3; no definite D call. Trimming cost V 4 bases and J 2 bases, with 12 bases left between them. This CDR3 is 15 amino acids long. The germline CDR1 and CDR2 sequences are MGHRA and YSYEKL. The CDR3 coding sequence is TGCGCCAGCAGCCTCAGCCCGGGAGCTGGAAACACCATATATTTT. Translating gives CASSLSPGAGNTIYF.

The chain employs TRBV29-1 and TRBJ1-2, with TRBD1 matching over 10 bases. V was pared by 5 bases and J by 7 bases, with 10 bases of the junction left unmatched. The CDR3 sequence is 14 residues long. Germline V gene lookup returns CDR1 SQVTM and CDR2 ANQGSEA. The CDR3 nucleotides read TGCAGCGTTTGGCCGGGACAGGGGTCGACTGGCTACACCTTC. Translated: CSVWPGQGSTGYTF.

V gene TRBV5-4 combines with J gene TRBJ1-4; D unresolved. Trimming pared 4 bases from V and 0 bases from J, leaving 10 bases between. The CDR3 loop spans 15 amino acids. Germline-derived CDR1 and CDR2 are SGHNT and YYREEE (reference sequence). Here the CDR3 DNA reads TGTGCCAGCAGCCCCGGGGTAGCAACTAATGAAAAACTGTTTTTT. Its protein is CASSPGVATNEKLFF.

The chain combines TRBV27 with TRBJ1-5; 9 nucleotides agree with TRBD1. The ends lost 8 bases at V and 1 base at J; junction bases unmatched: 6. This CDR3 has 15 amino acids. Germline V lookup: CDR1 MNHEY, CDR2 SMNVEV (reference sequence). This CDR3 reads CASGAGTGSNQPQHF. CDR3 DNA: TGTGCCAGCGGTGCCGGGACAGGGAGCAATCAGCCCCAGCATTTT.

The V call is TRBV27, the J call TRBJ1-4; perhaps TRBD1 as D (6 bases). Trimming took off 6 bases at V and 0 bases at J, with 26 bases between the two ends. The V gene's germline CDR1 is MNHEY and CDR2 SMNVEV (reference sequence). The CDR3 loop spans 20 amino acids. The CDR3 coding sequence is TGTGCCAGCAGAGGGCACACACAGGGCGCCCCGAGCTCAACTAATGAAAAACTGTTTTTT. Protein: CASRGHTQGAPSSTNEKLFF.

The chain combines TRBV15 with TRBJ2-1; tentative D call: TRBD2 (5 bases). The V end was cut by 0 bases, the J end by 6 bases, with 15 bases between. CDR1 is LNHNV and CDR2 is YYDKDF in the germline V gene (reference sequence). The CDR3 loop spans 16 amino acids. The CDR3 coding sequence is TGTGCCACCAGCAGAGATCCCCCAGCGGCTAGCAATGAGCAGTTCTTC. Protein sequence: CATSRDPPAASNEQFF.

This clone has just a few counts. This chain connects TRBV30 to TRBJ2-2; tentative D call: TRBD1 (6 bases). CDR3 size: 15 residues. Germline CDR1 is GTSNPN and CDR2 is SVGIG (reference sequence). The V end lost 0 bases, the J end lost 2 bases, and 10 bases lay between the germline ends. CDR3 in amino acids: CAWSVQDRNTGELFF. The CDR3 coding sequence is TGTGCCTGGAGTGTACAGGACAGAAACACCGGGGAGCTGTTTTTT.

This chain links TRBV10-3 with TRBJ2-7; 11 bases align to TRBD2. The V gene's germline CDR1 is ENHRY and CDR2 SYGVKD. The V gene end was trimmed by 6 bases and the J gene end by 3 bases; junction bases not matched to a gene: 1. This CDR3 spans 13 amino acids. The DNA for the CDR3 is TGTGCCATCAGGGGACTAGCGGACTACGAGCAGTACTTC. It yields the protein CAIRGLADYEQYF.

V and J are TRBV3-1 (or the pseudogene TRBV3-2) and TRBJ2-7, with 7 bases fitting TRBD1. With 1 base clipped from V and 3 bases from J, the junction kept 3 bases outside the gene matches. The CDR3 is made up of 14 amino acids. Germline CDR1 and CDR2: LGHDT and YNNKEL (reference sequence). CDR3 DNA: TGTGCCAGCAGCCAAGGGTGGGACAGCTACGAGCAGTACTTC. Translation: CASSQGWDSYEQYF.

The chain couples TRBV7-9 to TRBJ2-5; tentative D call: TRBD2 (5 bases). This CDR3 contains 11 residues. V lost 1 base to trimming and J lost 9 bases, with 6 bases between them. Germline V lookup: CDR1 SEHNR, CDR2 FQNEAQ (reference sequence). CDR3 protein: CASSLERAQYF. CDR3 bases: TGTGCCAGCAGCTTAGAGAGGGCCCAGTACTTC.

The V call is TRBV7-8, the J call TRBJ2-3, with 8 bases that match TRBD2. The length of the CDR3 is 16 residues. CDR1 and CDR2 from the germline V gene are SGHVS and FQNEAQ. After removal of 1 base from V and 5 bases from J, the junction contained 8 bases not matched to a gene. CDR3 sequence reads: CASSLVVSGVVDTQYF. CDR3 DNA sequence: TGTGCCAGCAGCTTAGTGGTTAGCGGGGTGGTAGATACGCAGTATTTT. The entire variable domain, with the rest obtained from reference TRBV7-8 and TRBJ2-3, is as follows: GAGVSQSPRYKVAKRGQDVALRCDPISGHVSLFWYQQALGQGPEFLTYFQNEAQLDKSGLPSDRFFAERPEGSVSTLKIQRTQQEDSAVYLCASSLVVSGVVDTQYFGPGTRLTVL.

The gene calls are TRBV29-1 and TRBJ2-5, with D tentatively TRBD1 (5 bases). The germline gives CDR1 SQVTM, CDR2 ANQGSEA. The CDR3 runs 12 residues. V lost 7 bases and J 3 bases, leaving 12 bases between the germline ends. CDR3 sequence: CSERGIEETQYF. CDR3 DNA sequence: TGCAGCGAAAGGGGTATAGAAGAGACCCAGTACTTC. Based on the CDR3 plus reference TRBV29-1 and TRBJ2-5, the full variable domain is SAVISQKPSRDICQRGTSLTIQCQVDSQVTMMFWYRQQPGQSLTLIATANQGSEATYESGFVIDKFPISRPNLTFSTLTVSNMSPEDSSIYLCSERGIEETQYFGPGTRLLVL.

The CDR3 here is CASSSRTGKGQYF. The CDR3 nucleotides are TGTGCCAGCAGTTCTCGGACAGGGAAAGGACAGTATTTT. The V gene is TRBV7-8, the J gene TRBJ2-3, with 8 bases fitting TRBD1. Per the germline V gene, CDR1 is SGHVS and CDR2 is FQNEAQ. The V and J ends lost 6 bases and 12 bases, in that order; junction bases with no gene match: 11. The CDR3 runs to 13 residues.

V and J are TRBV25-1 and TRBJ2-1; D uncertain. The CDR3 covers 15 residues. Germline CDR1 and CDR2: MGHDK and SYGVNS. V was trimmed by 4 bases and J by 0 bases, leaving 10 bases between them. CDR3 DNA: TGTGCCAGCAGTGCAGCGCCCAGCTCCTACAATGAGCAGTTCTTC. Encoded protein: CASSAAPSSYNEQFF.

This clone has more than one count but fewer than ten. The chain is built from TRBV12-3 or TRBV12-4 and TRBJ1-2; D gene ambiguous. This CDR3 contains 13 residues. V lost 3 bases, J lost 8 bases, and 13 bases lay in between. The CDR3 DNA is TGTGCCAGCAGTTTTTTTTCCCGCGGGGGCTACACCTTC. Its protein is CASSFFSRGGYTF.

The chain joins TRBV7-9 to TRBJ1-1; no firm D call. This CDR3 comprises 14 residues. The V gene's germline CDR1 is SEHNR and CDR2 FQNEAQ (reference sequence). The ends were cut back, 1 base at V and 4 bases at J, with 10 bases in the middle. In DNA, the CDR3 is TGTGCCAGCAGCTTAGGTGAGCGGGGCACTGAAGCTTTCTTT. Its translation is CASSLGERGTEAFF. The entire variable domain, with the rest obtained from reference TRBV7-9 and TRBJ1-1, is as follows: DTGVSQNPRHKITKRGQNVTFRCDPISEHNRLYWYRQTLGQGPEFLTYFQNEAQLEKSRLLSDRFSAERPKGSFSTLEIQRTEQGDSAMYLCASSLGERGTEAFFGQGTRLTVV.

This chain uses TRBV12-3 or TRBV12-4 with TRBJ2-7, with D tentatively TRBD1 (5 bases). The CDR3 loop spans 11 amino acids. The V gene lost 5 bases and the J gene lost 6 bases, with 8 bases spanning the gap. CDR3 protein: CASSQGVEQYF. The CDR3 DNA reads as TGTGCCAGCAGTCAAGGGGTCGAGCAGTACTTC.

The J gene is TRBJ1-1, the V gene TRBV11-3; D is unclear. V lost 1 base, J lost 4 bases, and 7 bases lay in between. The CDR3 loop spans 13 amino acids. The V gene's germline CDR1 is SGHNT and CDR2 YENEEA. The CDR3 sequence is CASSLAEGTEAFF. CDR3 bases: TGTGCCAGCAGCTTAGCGGAGGGCACTGAAGCTTTCTTT.

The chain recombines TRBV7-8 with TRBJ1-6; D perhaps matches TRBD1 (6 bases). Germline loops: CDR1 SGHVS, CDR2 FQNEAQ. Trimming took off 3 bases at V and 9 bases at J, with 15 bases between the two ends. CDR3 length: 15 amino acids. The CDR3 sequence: CASSLDQGGSSPLHF. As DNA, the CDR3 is TGTGCCAGCAGCTTGGATCAAGGGGGATCTTCACCCCTCCACTTT.

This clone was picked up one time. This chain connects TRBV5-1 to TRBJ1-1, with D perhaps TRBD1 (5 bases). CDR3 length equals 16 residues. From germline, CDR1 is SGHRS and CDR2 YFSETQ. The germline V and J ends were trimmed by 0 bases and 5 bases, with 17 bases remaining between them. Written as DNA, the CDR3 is TGCGCCAGCAGCTTGGATCTACTCGCAGGGCGGACTGAAGCTTTCTTT. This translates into CASSLDLLAGRTEAFF.